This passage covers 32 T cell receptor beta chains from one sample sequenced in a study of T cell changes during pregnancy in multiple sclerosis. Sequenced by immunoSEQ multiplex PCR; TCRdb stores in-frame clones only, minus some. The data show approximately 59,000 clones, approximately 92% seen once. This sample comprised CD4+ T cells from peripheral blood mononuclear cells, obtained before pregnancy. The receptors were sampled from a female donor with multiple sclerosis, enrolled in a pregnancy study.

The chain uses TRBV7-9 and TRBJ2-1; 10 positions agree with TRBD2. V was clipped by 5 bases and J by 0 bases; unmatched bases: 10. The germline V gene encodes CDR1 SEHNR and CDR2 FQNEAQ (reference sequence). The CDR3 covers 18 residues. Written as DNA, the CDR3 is TGTGCCAGCAGCCCATTGGCCGGACTAGCGGCCTCCTACAATGAGCAGTTCTTC. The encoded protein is CASSPLAGLAASYNEQFF.

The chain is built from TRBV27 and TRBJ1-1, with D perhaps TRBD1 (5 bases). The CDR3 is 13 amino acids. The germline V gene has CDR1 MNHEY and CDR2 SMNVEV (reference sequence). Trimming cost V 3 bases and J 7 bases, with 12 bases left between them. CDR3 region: CASSFAGRVEAFF. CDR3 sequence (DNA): TGTGCCAGCAGTTTCGCCGGCAGGGTTGAAGCTTTCTTT.

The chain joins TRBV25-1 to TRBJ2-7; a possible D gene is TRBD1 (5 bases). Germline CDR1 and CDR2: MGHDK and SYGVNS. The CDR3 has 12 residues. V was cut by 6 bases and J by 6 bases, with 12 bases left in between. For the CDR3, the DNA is TGTGCCAGCAGCGCAGGGCGGCGCGAGCAGTACTTC. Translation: CASSAGRREQYF.

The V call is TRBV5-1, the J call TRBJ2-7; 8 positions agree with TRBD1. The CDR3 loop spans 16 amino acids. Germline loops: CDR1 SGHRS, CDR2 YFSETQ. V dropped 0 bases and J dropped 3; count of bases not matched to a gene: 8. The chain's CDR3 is CASSLDRGAIIYEQYF. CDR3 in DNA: TGCGCCAGCAGCTTGGACAGGGGGGCAATCATCTACGAGCAGTACTTC.

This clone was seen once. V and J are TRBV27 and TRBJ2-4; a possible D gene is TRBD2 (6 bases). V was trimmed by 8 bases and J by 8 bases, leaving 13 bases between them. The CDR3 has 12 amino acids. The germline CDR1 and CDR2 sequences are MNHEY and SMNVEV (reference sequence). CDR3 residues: CASGGTGYIQYF. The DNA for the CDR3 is TGTGCCAGCGGAGGGACGGGCTACATTCAGTACTTC.

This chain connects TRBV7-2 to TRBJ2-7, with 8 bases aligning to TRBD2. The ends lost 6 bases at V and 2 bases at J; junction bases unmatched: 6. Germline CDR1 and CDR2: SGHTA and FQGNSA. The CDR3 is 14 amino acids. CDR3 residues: CASRRGLGAYEQYF. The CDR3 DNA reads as TGTGCCAGCAGGCGGGGACTAGGAGCCTACGAGCAGTACTTC.

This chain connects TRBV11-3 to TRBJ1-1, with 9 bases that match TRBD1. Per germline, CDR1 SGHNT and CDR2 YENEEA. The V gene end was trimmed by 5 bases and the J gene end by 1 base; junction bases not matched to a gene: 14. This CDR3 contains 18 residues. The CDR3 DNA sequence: TGTGCCAGCAGCGCCGGGGGTGGGACAGGGTTTAGGAACACTGAAGCTTTCTTT. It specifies CASSAGGGTGFRNTEAFF. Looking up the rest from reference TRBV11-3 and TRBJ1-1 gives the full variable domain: EAGVVQSPRYKIIEKKQPVAFWCNPISGHNTLYWYLQNLGQGPELLIRYENEEAVDDSQLPKDRFSAERLKGVDSTLKIQPAELGDSAVYLCASSAGGGTGFRNTEAFFGQGTRLTVV.

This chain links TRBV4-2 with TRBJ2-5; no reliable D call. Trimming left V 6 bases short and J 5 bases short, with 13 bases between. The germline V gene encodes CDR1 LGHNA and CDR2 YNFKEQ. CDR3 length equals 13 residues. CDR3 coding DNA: TGTGCCAGCAGTACAAATCCGCGGGAGACCCAGTACTTC. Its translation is CASSTNPRETQYF.

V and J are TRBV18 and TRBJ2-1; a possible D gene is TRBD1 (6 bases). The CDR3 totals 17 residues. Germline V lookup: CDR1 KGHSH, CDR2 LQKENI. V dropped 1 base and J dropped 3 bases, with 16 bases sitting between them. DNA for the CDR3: TGTGCCAGCTCACCACTGGGGGCCAGCTCTAACTACAATGAGCAGTTCTTC. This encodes CASSPLGASSNYNEQFF. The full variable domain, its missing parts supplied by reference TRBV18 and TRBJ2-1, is NAGVMQNPRHLVRRRGQEARLRCSPMKGHSHVYWYRQLPEEGLKFMVYLQKENIIDESGMPKERFSAEFPKEGPSILRIQQVVRGDSAAYFCASSPLGASSNYNEQFFGPGTRLTVL.

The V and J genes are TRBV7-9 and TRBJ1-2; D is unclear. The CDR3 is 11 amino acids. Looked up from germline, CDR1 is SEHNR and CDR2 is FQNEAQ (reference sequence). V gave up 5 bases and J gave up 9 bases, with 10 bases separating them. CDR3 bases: TGTGCCAGCAGCCCCCAGAGGAGCTACACCTTC. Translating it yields CASSPQRSYTF.

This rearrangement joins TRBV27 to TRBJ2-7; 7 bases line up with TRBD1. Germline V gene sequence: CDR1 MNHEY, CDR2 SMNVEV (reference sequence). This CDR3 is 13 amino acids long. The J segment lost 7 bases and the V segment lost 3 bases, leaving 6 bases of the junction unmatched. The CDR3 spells CASSFTGDREQYF. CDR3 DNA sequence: TGTGCCAGCAGTTTTACAGGGGATCGGGAGCAGTACTTC.

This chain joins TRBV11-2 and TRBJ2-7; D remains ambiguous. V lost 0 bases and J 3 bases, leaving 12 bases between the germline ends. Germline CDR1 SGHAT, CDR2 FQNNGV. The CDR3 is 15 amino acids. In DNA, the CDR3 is TGTGCCAGCAGCTTAGATCAAGCCAGGATCTACGAGCAGTACTTC. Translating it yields CASSLDQARIYEQYF.

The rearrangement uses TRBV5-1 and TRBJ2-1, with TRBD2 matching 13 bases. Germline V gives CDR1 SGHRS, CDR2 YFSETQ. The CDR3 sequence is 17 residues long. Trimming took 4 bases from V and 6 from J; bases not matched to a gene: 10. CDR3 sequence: CASSQGLAGVRINEQFF. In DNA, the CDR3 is TGCGCCAGCAGCCAAGGACTAGCGGGAGTGAGAATCAATGAGCAGTTCTTC.

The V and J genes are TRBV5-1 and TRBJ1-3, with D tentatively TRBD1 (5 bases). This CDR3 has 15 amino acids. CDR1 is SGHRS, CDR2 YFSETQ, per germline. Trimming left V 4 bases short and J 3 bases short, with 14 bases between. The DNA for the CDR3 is TGCGCCAGCAGCGCGGCGGGGGGAGGTGGAAACACCATATATTTT. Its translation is CASSAAGGGGNTIYF.

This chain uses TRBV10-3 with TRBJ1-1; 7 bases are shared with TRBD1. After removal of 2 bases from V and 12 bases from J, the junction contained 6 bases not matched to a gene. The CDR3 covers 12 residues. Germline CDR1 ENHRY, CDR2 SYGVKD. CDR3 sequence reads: CAISETTGRPFF. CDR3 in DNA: TGTGCCATCAGTGAGACGACAGGGAGACCTTTCTTT.

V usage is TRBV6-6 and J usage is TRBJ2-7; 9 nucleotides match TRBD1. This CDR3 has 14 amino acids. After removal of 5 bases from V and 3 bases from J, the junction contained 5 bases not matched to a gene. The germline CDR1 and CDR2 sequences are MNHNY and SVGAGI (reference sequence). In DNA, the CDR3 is TGTGCCAGCAGTCAAATGGGACAGGGCTACGAGCAGTACTTC. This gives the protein CASSQMGQGYEQYF.

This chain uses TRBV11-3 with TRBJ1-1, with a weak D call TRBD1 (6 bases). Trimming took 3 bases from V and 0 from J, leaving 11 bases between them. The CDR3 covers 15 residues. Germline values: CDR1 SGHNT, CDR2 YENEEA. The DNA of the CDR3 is TGTGCCAGCAGCTTCAACAGGGATCTGAACACTGAAGCTTTCTTT. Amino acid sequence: CASSFNRDLNTEAFF. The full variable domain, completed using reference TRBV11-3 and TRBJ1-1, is EAGVVQSPRYKIIEKKQPVAFWCNPISGHNTLYWYLQNLGQGPELLIRYENEEAVDDSQLPKDRFSAERLKGVDSTLKIQPAELGDSAVYLCASSFNRDLNTEAFFGQGTRLTVV.

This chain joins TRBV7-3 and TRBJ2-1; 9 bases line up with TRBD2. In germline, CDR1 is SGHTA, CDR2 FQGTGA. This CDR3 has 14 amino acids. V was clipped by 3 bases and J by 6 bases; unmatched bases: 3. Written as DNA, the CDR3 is TGTGCCAGCAGCTTGGGACTAGCTATCAATGAGCAGTTCTTC. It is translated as CASSLGLAINEQFF.

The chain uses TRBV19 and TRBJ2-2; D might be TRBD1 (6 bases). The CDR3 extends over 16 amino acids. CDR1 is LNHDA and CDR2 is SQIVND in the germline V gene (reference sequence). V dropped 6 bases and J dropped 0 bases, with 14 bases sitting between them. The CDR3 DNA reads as TGTGCCAGTAGGACATCCGGGACAACGAACACCGGGGAGCTGTTTTTT. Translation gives CASRTSGTTNTGELFF.

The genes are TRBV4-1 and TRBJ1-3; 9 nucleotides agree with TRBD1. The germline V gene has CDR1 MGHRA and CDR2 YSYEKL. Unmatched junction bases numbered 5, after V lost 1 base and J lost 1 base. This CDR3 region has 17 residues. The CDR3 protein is CASSQVVGTGSGNTIYF. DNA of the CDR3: TGCGCCAGCAGCCAAGTTGTCGGGACAGGGTCTGGAAACACCATATATTTT.

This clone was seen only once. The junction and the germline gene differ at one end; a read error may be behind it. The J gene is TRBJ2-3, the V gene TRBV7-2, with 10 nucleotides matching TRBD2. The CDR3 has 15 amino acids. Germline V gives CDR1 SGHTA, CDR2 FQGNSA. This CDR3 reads CASRLAGGSTDTQYF. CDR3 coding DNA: TGTGCCAGCAGGTTAGCGGGAGGCAGCACAGATACGCAGTATTTT.

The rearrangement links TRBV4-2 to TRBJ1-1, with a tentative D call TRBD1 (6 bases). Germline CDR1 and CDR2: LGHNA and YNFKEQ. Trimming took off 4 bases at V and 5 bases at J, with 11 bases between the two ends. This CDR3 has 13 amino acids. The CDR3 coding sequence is TGTGCCAGCAGCCCGGGGGGCGAGACTGAAGCTTTCTTT. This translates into CASSPGGETEAFF.

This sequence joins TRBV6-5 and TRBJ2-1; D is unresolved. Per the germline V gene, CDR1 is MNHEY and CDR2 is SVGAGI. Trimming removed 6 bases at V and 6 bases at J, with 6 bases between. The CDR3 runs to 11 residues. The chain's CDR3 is CASSHINEQFF. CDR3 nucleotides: TGTGCCAGCAGCCACATCAATGAGCAGTTCTTC.

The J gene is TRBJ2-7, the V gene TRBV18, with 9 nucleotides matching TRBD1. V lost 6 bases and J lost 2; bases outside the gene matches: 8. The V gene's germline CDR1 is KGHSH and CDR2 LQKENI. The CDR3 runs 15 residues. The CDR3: CASSRRQGGTYEQYF. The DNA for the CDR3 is TGTGCCAGCTCCCGACGACAGGGGGGAACCTACGAGCAGTACTTC. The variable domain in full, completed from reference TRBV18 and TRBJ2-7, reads NAGVMQNPRHLVRRRGQEARLRCSPMKGHSHVYWYRQLPEEGLKFMVYLQKENIIDESGMPKERFSAEFPKEGPSILRIQQVVRGDSAAYFCASSRRQGGTYEQYFGPGTRLTVT.

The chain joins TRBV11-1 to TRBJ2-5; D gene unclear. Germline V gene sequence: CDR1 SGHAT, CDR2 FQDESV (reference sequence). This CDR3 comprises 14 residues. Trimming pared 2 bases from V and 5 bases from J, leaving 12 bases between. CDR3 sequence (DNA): TGTGCCAGCAGCTTAACAGCCACCTGGGAGACCCAGTACTTC. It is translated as CASSLTATWETQYF. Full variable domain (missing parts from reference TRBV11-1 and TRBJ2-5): EAEVAQSPRYKITEKSQAVAFWCDPISGHATLYWYRQILGQGPELLVQFQDESVVDDSQLPKDRFSAERLKGVDSTLKIQPAELGDSAMYLCASSLTATWETQYFGPGTRLLVL.

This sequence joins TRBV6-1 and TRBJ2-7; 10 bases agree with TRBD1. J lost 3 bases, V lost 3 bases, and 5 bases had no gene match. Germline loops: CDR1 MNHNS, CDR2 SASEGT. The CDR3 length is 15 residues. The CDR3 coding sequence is TGTGCCAGCAGTGACTGGACAGGGGGAAGCTACGAGCAGTACTTC. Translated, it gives CASSDWTGGSYEQYF.

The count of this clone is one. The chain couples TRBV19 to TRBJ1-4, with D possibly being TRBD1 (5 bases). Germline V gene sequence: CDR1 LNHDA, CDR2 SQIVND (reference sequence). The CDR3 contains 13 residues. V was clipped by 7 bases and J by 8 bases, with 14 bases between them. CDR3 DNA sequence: TGTGCCAGTAACAGGCAGGTAGGGGAAAAACTGTTTTTT. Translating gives CASNRQVGEKLFF.

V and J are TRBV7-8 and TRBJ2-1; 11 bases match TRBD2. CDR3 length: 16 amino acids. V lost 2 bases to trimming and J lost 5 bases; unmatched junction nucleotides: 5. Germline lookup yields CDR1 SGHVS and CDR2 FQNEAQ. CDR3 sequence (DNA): TGTGCCAGCAGCTTATTGGGACTAGCGGCGAACAATGAGCAGTTCTTC. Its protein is CASSLLGLAANNEQFF.

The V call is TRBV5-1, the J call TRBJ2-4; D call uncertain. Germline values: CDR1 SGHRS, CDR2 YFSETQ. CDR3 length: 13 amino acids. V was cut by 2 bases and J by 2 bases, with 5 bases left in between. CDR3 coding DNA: TGCGCCAGCAGCTTCGGTCCCAAAAACATTCAGTACTTC. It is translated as CASSFGPKNIQYF.

For the CDR3, the DNA is TGTGCCAGCAGCTTAGACCAGGGCCATAATGAAAAACTGTTTTTT. Its translation: CASSLDQGHNEKLFF. The J gene is TRBJ1-4, the V gene TRBV7-2, with D maybe TRBD1 (5 bases). Trimming stripped 1 base from V and 4 bases from J, with 10 bases between. Germline V gene lookup returns CDR1 SGHTA and CDR2 FQGNSA. The CDR3 sequence is 15 residues long.

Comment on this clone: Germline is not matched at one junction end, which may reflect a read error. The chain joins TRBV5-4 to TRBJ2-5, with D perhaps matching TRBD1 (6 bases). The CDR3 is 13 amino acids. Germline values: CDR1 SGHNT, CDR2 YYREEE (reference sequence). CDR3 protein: CVSSLDSQETQYF. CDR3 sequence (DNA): TGTGTCAGCAGCTTGGACAGCCAAGAGACCCAGTACTTC.

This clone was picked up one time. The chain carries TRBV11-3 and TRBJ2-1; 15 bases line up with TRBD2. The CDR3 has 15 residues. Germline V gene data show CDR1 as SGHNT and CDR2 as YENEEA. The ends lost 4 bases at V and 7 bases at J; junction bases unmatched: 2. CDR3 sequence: CASSWTSGRGNEQFF. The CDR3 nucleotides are TGTGCCAGCAGCTGGACTAGCGGGAGGGGGAATGAGCAGTTCTTC.